The 17 T cell receptor beta chains given below trace back to one sample, sequenced in a study of read filtering for tumor transcriptome and immune sequencing. From 300 to 400 ng of RNA, a library with molecular barcoded alpha/delta and beta/gamma adaptors was made. TCRdb reprocessed the reads with MiXCR, giving one entry per CDR3 protein. The data show roughly 130,000 distinct CDR3 sequences, around 13% seen once. Sequencing was carried out using a population of CD138-negative cells sorted from bone marrow. These receptors originate from a donor aged 40 or over with multiple myeloma.

The rearrangement joins TRBV29-1 to TRBJ2-1; 8 bases are shared with TRBD1. In germline, CDR1 is SQVTM, CDR2 ANQGSEA. V lost 7 bases, J lost 3 bases, and 11 bases stayed unmatched. CDR3 length: 15 residues. The CDR3 nucleotides are TGCAGCGCCCAGACAGGGGTTTCTAACTACAATGAGCAGTTCTTC. Translating it yields CSAQTGVSNYNEQFF.

This clonotype has at least ten counts. The chain employs TRBV20-1 and TRBJ1-1; D might be TRBD1 (5 bases). The germline gives CDR1 DFQATT, CDR2 SNEGSKA (reference sequence). The V gene lost 1 base and the J gene lost 4 bases, with 13 bases spanning the gap. This CDR3 is 14 amino acids long. The CDR3 sequence is CSARARGGSTEAFF. Here the CDR3 DNA reads TGCAGTGCTAGAGCACGGGGCGGGAGCACTGAAGCTTTCTTT.

This clonotype was picked up many times. The chain recombines TRBV12-3 or TRBV12-4 with TRBJ2-7, with TRBD1 matching 9 bases. This CDR3 spans 14 amino acids. The junction had 9 bases not matched to a gene; V was cut back by 5 bases and J by 7 bases. DNA of the CDR3: TGTGCCAGCAGTCAAAGCCGGGACAGGGCAGAGCAGTACTTC. Its protein product is CASSQSRDRAEQYF.

This clonotype appeared many times. The chain recombines TRBV19 with TRBJ2-2, with 10 bases identical to TRBD1. CDR1 is LNHDA, CDR2 SQIVND, per germline (reference sequence). The V segment lost 5 bases and the J segment 6 bases; nucleotides outside the gene matches: 6. The CDR3 is made up of 15 amino acids. The DNA of the CDR3 is TGTGCCAGTAGTCCTTGGACAGGGGGTTCCGGGGAGCTGTTTTTT. Encoded protein: CASSPWTGGSGELFF.

This clonotype was detected a few times. The CDR3 here is CASRENSSPLHF. The CDR3 DNA sequence: TGTGCCAGCAGGGAGAATAGTTCACCCCTCCACTTT. The V call is TRBV6-5, the J call TRBJ1-6; D is ambiguous. CDR1 MNHEY and CDR2 SVGAGI come from the germline V gene. Trimming cost V 6 bases and J 9 bases, with 9 bases left between them. This CDR3 comprises 12 residues.

This clonotype has ten or more counts. This rearrangement joins TRBV2 to TRBJ1-5, with TRBD1 as a possible D gene (6 bases). Between the trimmed V and J ends, which lost 2 bases and 6 bases, there was a span of 17 bases. CDR3 length equals 16 residues. Germline CDR1 SNHLY, CDR2 FYNNEI. CDR3 DNA sequence: TGTGCCAGCAGTGAAATGGGCAGGGGAAAGGTTCAGCCCCAGCATTTT. This translates into CASSEMGRGKVQPQHF.

This clonotype was seen repeatedly, ten times or more. The rearrangement links TRBV19 to TRBJ2-7, with D possibly TRBD1 on 5 matching bases. Trimming took 6 bases from V and 0 from J, leaving 12 bases between them. The CDR3 is 14 amino acids. Germline-derived CDR1 and CDR2 are LNHDA and SQIVND (reference sequence). The DNA of the CDR3 is TGTGCCAGTAGCAATGACAGAAACTCCTACGAGCAGTACTTC. This codes for CASSNDRNSYEQYF.

This clonotype appeared many times. The chain is built from TRBV5-1 and TRBJ2-3, with 8 bases lining up with TRBD2. The V and J ends lost 5 bases and 4 bases, in that order; junction bases with no gene match: 9. Germline loops: CDR1 SGHRS, CDR2 YFSETQ. The CDR3 contains 15 residues. CDR3 sequence: CASSSGGPSADTQYF. As DNA, the CDR3 is TGCGCCAGCAGTTCGGGAGGGCCCAGCGCAGATACGCAGTATTTT.

This clonotype was observed at least ten times. The gene calls are TRBV7-3 and TRBJ2-1; D call uncertain. In germline, CDR1 is SGHTA, CDR2 FQGTGA. The CDR3 has 14 amino acids. V was clipped by 5 bases and J by 0 bases, with 8 bases between them. This chain's CDR3 is CASSPSSSYNEQFF. In nucleotides, the CDR3 is TGTGCCAGCAGCCCGTCGAGCTCCTACAATGAGCAGTTCTTC.

About this clonotype itself: This could be a read error, since a much larger clone is one nucleotide away. The rearrangement joins TRBV6-5 to TRBJ2-7, with TRBD2 matching over 8 bases. This CDR3 is built from 16 residues. Germline CDR1 reads MNHEY; CDR2 reads SVGAGI. The CDR3 nucleotides are TGTGCCAGCAGTCACTCCGGGACTAGTACCGGATACGAGCAGTACTTC. Encoded protein: CASSHSGTSTGYEQYF.

The table lists this clonotype with many counts. The chain joins TRBV15 to TRBJ2-5; 11 positions match TRBD2. V shed 4 bases, J shed 4 bases, and the junction held 5 bases outside the gene matches. The germline CDR1 and CDR2 sequences are LNHNV and YYDKDF (reference sequence). The CDR3 consists of 15 residues. CDR3 DNA sequence: TGTGCCACCAGCAACGGACTAGCGGGTGCAGAGACCCAGTACTTC. Residues: CATSNGLAGAETQYF.

Comments on this clonotype: This likely comes from a read error, as the CDR3 has no conserved phenylalanine or tryptophan at its end. No DNA is shown, since the ends of the CDR3 on it are uncertain; the CDR3 is the one TCRdb lists. The chain has TRBV11-3 and TRBJ2-1; TRBD2 is the table's D call, not checked against the DNA. 14 amino acids form the CDR3, both terminal residues included. Germline loops: CDR1 SGHNT, CDR2 YENEEA. The CDR3 loop reads CASSSWLGLDEQSL.

V gene TRBV14 combines with J gene TRBJ2-1; D not certain. Per germline, CDR1 SGHDN and CDR2 FVKESK. V gave up 1 base and J gave up 10 bases, with 5 bases separating them. There are 11 residues in the CDR3. The chain's CDR3 is CASSQAAEQFF. CDR3 DNA sequence: TGTGCCAGCAGCCAAGCGGCGGAGCAGTTCTTC.

This clonotype was observed a handful of times. It is likely a read error, because the conserved phenylalanine at the end of the CDR3 is missing. This chain uses TRBV29-1 with TRBJ2-2; D gene ambiguous. V lost 7 bases to trimming and J lost 1 base, with 13 bases between them. The length of the CDR3 is 14 residues. Germline V gene sequence: CDR1 SQVTM, CDR2 ANQGSEA. The DNA of the CDR3 is TGCAGCGCCGAACGGCAGCGGAACACCGGGGAGCTGTTTCTT. This gives the protein CSAERQRNTGELFL.

Note on this clonotype: A much larger clone lies one base from this, so it may be a read error. Likely a read error: the CDR3 ends without its conserved phenylalanine or tryptophan. The chain couples TRBV4-2 to TRBJ2-3, with D unclear. The CDR3 is made up of 13 amino acids. Per the germline V gene, CDR1 is LGHNA and CDR2 is YNFKEQ. Trimming cost V 2 bases and J 5 bases, with 8 bases left between them. The chain's CDR3 is CASSQTVQDTQYS. The DNA of the CDR3 is TGTGCCAGCAGCCAAACGGTACAAGATACGCAGTATTCT.

This clonotype was counted between two and nine times. CDR3 loop: CASSPQAGANTGELFF. The CDR3 coding sequence is TGTGCCAGCTCACCCCAAGCGGGAGCCAACACCGGGGAGCTGTTTTTT. The chain is built from TRBV18 and TRBJ2-2; 8 nucleotides line up with TRBD2. This CDR3 comprises 16 residues. In germline, CDR1 is KGHSH, CDR2 LQKENI. Trimming removed 3 bases from V and 2 bases from J; junction bases left unmatched: 5.

This chain links TRBV28 with TRBJ2-1; 9 bases fit TRBD2. CDR1 MDHEN and CDR2 SYDVKM come from the germline V gene. Trimming at V came to 7 bases and at J to 8 bases, leaving 18 bases not matched to a gene. CDR3 length: 17 amino acids. The CDR3: CASIPSGLARLFDEQFF. The CDR3 nucleotides are TGTGCCAGCATACCCTCAGGACTAGCGCGTCTGTTTGATGAGCAGTTCTTC.